The 8 T cell receptor beta chains below all came from one sample that was sequenced in a study of response to subunit inactivated influenza vaccine. MiXCR, applied by TCRdb to the RT-PCR reads, yields one record per CDR3 protein. Of around 750,000 distinct CDR3 sequences listed, 21% are singletons. This sample comprised PBMCs from blood, obtained less than 6 days after vaccination. Receptor source: a man aged 50 or older who received an inactivated influenza vaccine.

The chain carries TRBV5-1 and TRBJ2-1; no reliable D call. Between the trimmed V and J ends, which lost 0 bases and 7 bases, there was a span of 11 bases. The germline V gene encodes CDR1 SGHRS and CDR2 YFSETQ. The CDR3 spans 14 residues. The CDR3 loop is CASSLEPYSNEQFF. CDR3 nucleotides: TGCGCCAGCAGCTTGGAGCCTTACTCTAATGAGCAGTTCTTC.

This clonotype has only a few counts. The chain links TRBV9 to TRBJ2-1; TRBD2 agrees at 13 bases. The CDR3 spans 17 residues. Trimming took 0 bases from V and 0 from J; bases not matched to a gene: 0. CDR1 is SGDLS, CDR2 YYNGEE, per germline. DNA of the CDR3: TGTGCCAGCAGCGTAGGGACTAGCGGGAGCTCCTACAATGAGCAGTTCTTC. Protein: CASSVGTSGSSYNEQFF.

The genes are TRBV6-1 and TRBJ2-7, with TRBD1 matching over 8 bases. Germline loops: CDR1 MNHNS, CDR2 SASEGT. V was clipped by 3 bases and J by 2 bases; unmatched bases: 6. The CDR3 sequence is 15 residues long. CDR3 protein: CASSDGQGVPYEQYF. CDR3 coding DNA: TGTGCCAGCAGTGACGGACAGGGAGTCCCCTACGAGCAGTACTTC.

This clonotype was seen repeatedly, ten times or more. The chain combines TRBV5-1 with TRBJ2-7; tentatively, D is TRBD1 (6 bases). Trimming cost V 4 bases and J 5 bases, with 16 bases left between them. The CDR3 length is 14 residues. Germline V gene data show CDR1 as SGHRS and CDR2 as YFSETQ. In DNA form, the CDR3 reads TGCGCCAGCAGCCCCCCACAGGGAACCGACGAGCAGTACTTC. The encoded protein is CASSPPQGTDEQYF.

The V gene is TRBV7-2, the J gene TRBJ2-1, with 11 bases lining up with TRBD1. Germline loops: CDR1 SGHTA, CDR2 FQGNSA. J lost 3 bases, V lost 0 bases, and 4 bases had no gene match. The CDR3 runs to 17 residues. This CDR3 is CASSLAGTGGVYNEQFF. The CDR3 nucleotides are TGTGCCAGCAGCTTAGCGGGGACAGGGGGGGTCTACAATGAGCAGTTCTTC.

This chain links TRBV30 with TRBJ1-5; tentative D call: TRBD1 (5 bases). The V end lost 1 base, the J end lost 3 bases, and 7 bases lay between the germline ends. CDR3 length: 13 residues. From germline, CDR1 is GTSNPN and CDR2 SVGIG (reference sequence). CDR3 region: CAWSDRINQPQHF. In DNA, the CDR3 is TGTGCCTGGAGTGACAGGATCAATCAGCCCCAGCATTTT.

There are many counts of this clonotype. J is TRBJ2-1 and V is TRBV5-1; D gene uncertain. Germline V gene sequence: CDR1 SGHRS, CDR2 YFSETQ. CDR3 length: 13 residues. The ends were cut back, 4 bases at V and 6 bases at J, with 11 bases in the middle. CDR3 region: CASSRSAGNEQFF. DNA of the CDR3: TGCGCCAGCAGCCGGTCGGCCGGCAATGAGCAGTTCTTC. The entire variable domain, with the rest obtained from reference TRBV5-1 and TRBJ2-1, is as follows: KAGVTQTPRYLIKTRGQQVTLSCSPISGHRSVSWYQQTPGQGLQFLFEYFSETQRNKGNFPGRFSGRQFSNSRSEMNVSTLELGDSALYLCASSRSAGNEQFFGPGTRLTVL.

This chain links TRBV5-1 with TRBJ2-1; 10 nucleotides align to TRBD1. Per the germline V gene, CDR1 is SGHRS and CDR2 is YFSETQ. This CDR3 region has 16 residues. The junction had 6 bases not matched to a gene; V was cut back by 1 base and J by 5 bases. The CDR3 loop is CASSLIRGQGNNEQFF. DNA for the CDR3: TGCGCCAGCAGCTTGATAAGGGGACAGGGGAACAATGAGCAGTTCTTC.